The next 3 T cell receptor beta chains were all read from a single sample in a study of identical twins. TCRdb reprocessed the 5' RACE reads via MiXCR and lists one record per CDR3 protein. Of about 500,000 distinct CDR3 sequences in the sample, roughly an eighth were seen once. These data also formed part of another study, on yellow fever vaccine responses in identical twins.

Sequences were obtained from CD4+ T cells sorted from blood. Every receptor here comes from a woman aged 18-30 years in good health.

The chain is built from TRBV9 and TRBJ2-3; perhaps TRBD1 as D (6 bases). This CDR3 region has 15 residues. The germline V and J ends were trimmed by 3 bases and 4 bases, with 15 bases remaining between them. Germline V gene lookup returns CDR1 SGDLS and CDR2 YYNGEE. The DNA for the CDR3 is TGTGCCAGCAGCGCCCTGGACAGACGGCCAGATACGCAGTATTTT. It translates to CASSALDRRPDTQYF.

This clonotype was counted at least ten times. The J gene is TRBJ2-7, the V gene TRBV28, with D unclear. Trimming stripped 9 bases from V and 6 bases from J, with 15 bases between. The CDR3 runs 12 residues. CDR1 MDHEN and CDR2 SYDVKM come from the germline V gene. The CDR3, as DNA: TGTGCCAGTCACAGCCTGGGCCGCGAGCAGTACTTC. Translated: CASHSLGREQYF.

This clonotype was seen a few times. This chain links TRBV2 with TRBJ2-1, with no clear D. The CDR3 covers 13 residues. V lost 7 bases and J lost 8, with 15 bases in between. CDR1 SNHLY and CDR2 FYNNEI come from the germline V gene. CDR3 in DNA: TGTGCCAGCACGTCGGCAAAGACGGATGAGCAGTTCTTC. Its translation is CASTSAKTDEQFF.